These 7 T cell receptor beta chains were sequenced from one sample in a study of T cells after yellow fever vaccination. Each CDR3 protein gets one entry after TCRdb re-called the 5' RACE reads with MiXCR. The sample has hundreds of thousands of distinct CDR3 sequences; roughly 5% are singletons. The sequencing here drew on CD4+ T cells sorted from PBMCs, taken on the day of the yellow fever booster vaccination. The receptors come from a man between 18 and 35 years old who received the YFV17D yellow fever vaccine.

The chain recombines TRBV7-2 with TRBJ2-2; possibly TRBD1 or TRBD2 for D (5 bases each). Germline V CDR1 and CDR2: SGHTA, FQGNSA. This CDR3 region has 14 residues. Trimming stripped 6 bases from V and 4 bases from J, with 12 bases between. The CDR3 DNA is TGTGCCAGCAGTTTCGGGGCGGGCACCGGGGAGCTGTTTTTT. Encoded protein: CASSFGAGTGELFF.

The chain carries TRBV21-1 and TRBJ2-1. TRBV21-1 is marked as a pseudogene. This CDR3 contains 9 residues. The CDR3 nucleotides are TGTGCCAGCAGCAAAGTTGTATTCTTC. This translates into CASSKVVFF.

In its sample, this clonotype was seen many times. V is TRBV30 and J is TRBJ2-6; the D is unclear. The CDR3 spans 13 residues. Germline V gives CDR1 GTSNPN, CDR2 SVGIG (reference sequence). Trimming shortened V by 0 bases and J by 4 bases, and 4 bases separated the two germline ends. The CDR3 DNA reads as TGTGCCTGGAGTGTAGGCGGGGCCAACGTCCTGACTTTC. Translating it yields CAWSVGGANVLTF.

Many counts were recorded for this clonotype. The rearrangement joins TRBV5-1 to TRBJ2-5; tentatively, D is TRBD1 or TRBD2 (5 bases each). From germline, CDR1 is SGHRS and CDR2 YFSETQ. This CDR3 is 15 amino acids long. Deletions cut 6 bases from V and 2 bases from J, with 17 bases between. CDR3: CASKGTPNPQETQYF. For the CDR3, the DNA is TGCGCCAGCAAGGGGACGCCAAACCCTCAAGAGACCCAGTACTTC. Full variable domain (missing parts from reference TRBV5-1 and TRBJ2-5): KAGVTQTPRYLIKTRGQQVTLSCSPISGHRSVSWYQQTPGQGLQFLFEYFSETQRNKGNFPGRFSGRQFSNSRSEMNVSTLELGDSALYLCASKGTPNPQETQYFGPGTRLLVL.

This chain joins TRBV20-1 and TRBJ2-1, with 8 bases matching TRBD2. The CDR3 contains 17 residues. From germline, CDR1 is DFQATT and CDR2 SNEGSKA (reference sequence). V lost 1 base and J lost 3; bases outside the gene matches: 11. This CDR3 is CSARGPSGSGGYNEQFF. The CDR3 nucleotides read TGCAGTGCTAGAGGCCCCTCTGGCAGCGGGGGCTACAATGAGCAGTTCTTC.

This clonotype has a handful of counts. The chain links TRBV5-1 to TRBJ2-3, with 9 bases matching TRBD2. CDR1 and CDR2 (germline): SGHRS, YFSETQ. CDR3 length: 17 residues. V was clipped by 0 bases and J by 2 bases; unmatched bases: 7. The CDR3 here is CASSLVSSGEATDTQYF. CDR3 DNA: TGCGCCAGCAGCTTGGTGTCTAGCGGGGAGGCCACAGATACGCAGTATTTT.

The rearrangement uses TRBV3-1 and TRBJ2-7; D gene ambiguous. Germline loops: CDR1 LGHDT, CDR2 YNNKEL (reference sequence). CDR3 size: 13 residues. V shed 4 bases and J shed 5 bases, with 12 bases lying between them. CDR3 loop: CASSPPYVNEQYF. In DNA form, the CDR3 reads TGTGCCAGCAGCCCGCCCTACGTAAACGAGCAGTACTTC.